The sequence of this TCR beta chain was determined in a study of OX40 agonist ivuxolimab in advanced cancers. About the research overall: The group had a mean age of around 60 years, ranged from roughly 23 to 90, and was around 86% male.

The sampling schedule covered blood at baseline, cycle 4 day 1, and cycle 7 day 1. The method was immunoSEQ multiplex PCR; TCRdb's version includes in-frame clones alone and lacks a portion of them. The sample records just under 85,000 clones, roughly 82% being singletons. This clonotype originated in an adult with an advanced solid tumor such as melanoma, head and neck, liver or kidney cancer. Here the sequenced sample was CD4+ or CD8+ T cells sorted from blood, taken in a trial of the OX40 agonist ivuxolimab.

In DNA, the CDR3 is TGTGCCAGCAGCTCAGACCTAACTACAGGTTTTGGAAACACCATATATTTT. Translating it yields CASSSDLTTGFGNTIYF. V gene TRBV13 combines with J gene TRBJ1-3; tentatively, D is TRBD1 (5 bases). The CDR3 spans 17 residues. Trimming took 4 bases from V and 3 from J, leaving 19 bases between them. Germline CDR1 is PRHDT and CDR2 is FYEKMQ (reference sequence).